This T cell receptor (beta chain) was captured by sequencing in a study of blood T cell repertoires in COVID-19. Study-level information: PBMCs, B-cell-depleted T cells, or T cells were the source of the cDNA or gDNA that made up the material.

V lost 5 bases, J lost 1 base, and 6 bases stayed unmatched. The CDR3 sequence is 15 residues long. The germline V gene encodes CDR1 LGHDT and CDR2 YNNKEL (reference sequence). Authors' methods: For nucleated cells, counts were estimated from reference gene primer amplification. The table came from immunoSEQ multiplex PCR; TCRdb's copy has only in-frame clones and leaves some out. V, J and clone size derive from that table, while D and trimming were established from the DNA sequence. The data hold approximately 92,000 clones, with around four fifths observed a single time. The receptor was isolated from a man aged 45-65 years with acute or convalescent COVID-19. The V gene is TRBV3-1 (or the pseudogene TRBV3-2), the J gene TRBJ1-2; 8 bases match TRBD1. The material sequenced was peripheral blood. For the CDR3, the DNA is TGTGCCAGCAGCGCATGGACAGGGAGTAACTATGGCTACACCTTC. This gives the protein CASSAWTGSNYGYTF.